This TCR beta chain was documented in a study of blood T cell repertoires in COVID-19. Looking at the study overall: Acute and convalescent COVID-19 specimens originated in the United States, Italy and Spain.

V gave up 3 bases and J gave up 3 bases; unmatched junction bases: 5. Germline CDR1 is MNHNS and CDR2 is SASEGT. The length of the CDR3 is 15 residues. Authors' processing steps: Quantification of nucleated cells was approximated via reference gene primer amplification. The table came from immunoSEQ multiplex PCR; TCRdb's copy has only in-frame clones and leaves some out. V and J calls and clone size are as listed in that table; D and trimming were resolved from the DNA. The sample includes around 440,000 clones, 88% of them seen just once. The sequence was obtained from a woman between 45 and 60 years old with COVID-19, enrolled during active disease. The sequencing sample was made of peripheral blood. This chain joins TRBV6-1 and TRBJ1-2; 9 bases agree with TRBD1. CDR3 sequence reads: CASSDPGQGDYGYTF. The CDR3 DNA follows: TGTGCCAGCAGTGACCCGGGACAGGGAGACTATGGCTACACCTTC.